The 16 T cell receptor beta chains presented below share a single source sample, sequenced in a study of T cell repertoires in cytomegalovirus infection. Each CDR3 protein is one row after TCRdb ran MiXCR on the reads. Of approximately 490,000 distinct CDR3 sequences listed, 11% were seen once; the top ten hold about a tenth. Sequenced: PBMCs. The receptor set was obtained from a human donor in good health (CMV status not recorded). Some clones in this sample may be carry-over from other donors' samples.

This clonotype was detected a few times. The chain carries TRBV20-1 and TRBJ2-7; a possible D gene is TRBD1 (5 bases). Germline values: CDR1 DFQATT, CDR2 SNEGSKA (reference sequence). V dropped 1 base and J dropped 2 bases, with 15 bases sitting between them. The CDR3 has 15 amino acids. CDR3 region: CSARGAPTVTYEQYF. In nucleotides, the CDR3 is TGCAGTGCTAGAGGGGCCCCGACAGTTACCTACGAGCAGTACTTC.

Ten or more counts support this clonotype. This rearrangement joins TRBV7-9 to TRBJ2-3; 9 nucleotides align to TRBD1. The junction had 7 bases not matched to a gene; V was cut back by 5 bases and J by 1 base. The CDR3 length is 16 residues. From germline, CDR1 is SEHNR and CDR2 FQNEAQ (reference sequence). The DNA of the CDR3 is TGTGCCAGCAGCCCCAACCGGGACAGGGGCACAGATACGCAGTATTTT. It codes for CASSPNRDRGTDTQYF.

This clonotype occurred a few times. The chain is built from TRBV19 and TRBJ2-1; TRBD1 matches 8 bases. V lost 7 bases to trimming and J lost 4 bases; unmatched junction nucleotides: 6. There are 14 residues in the CDR3. Per the germline V gene, CDR1 is LNHDA and CDR2 is SQIVND (reference sequence). The CDR3 DNA follows: TGTGCCAGTACCTCGGGACAGGTATACAATGAGCAGTTCTTC. This encodes CASTSGQVYNEQFF.

This clonotype was observed at least ten times. The chain recombines TRBV6-1 with TRBJ2-1; D assignment may be TRBD1 or TRBD2 (5 bases each). V lost 3 bases and J lost 8, with 11 bases in between. CDR3 size: 13 residues. CDR1 is MNHNS and CDR2 is SASEGT in the germline V gene. Here the CDR3 DNA reads TGTGCCAGCAGTGAGGGGACGTTGGATGAGCAGTTCTTC. As protein: CASSEGTLDEQFF.

A few counts support this clonotype. This rearrangement joins TRBV2 to TRBJ2-1; D may be TRBD2 (6 bases). CDR3 size: 13 residues. Germline CDR1 and CDR2: SNHLY and FYNNEI. V was shortened by 7 bases and J by 8 bases, with 15 bases between the two germline ends. The CDR3 DNA is TGTGCCAGCACCCGGGAGACAGACGATGAGCAGTTCTTC. Residues: CASTRETDDEQFF.

This clonotype was found many times. This chain uses TRBV6-1 with TRBJ1-4; the match to TRBD1 covers 9 bases. V dropped 6 bases and J dropped 7; count of bases not matched to a gene: 6. This CDR3 spans 14 amino acids. Germline-derived CDR1 and CDR2 are MNHNS and SASEGT. The CDR3 region has the DNA TGTGCCAGCAGCGGGGACAGGGAAAGTGAAAAACTGTTTTTT. Translated, it gives CASSGDRESEKLFF.

The V and J genes are TRBV2 and TRBJ1-1; D might be TRBD1 (5 bases). Germline CDR1 SNHLY, CDR2 FYNNEI. This CDR3 spans 13 amino acids. V was shortened by 3 bases and J by 4 bases, with 9 bases between the two germline ends. The CDR3 DNA follows: TGTGCCAGCAGTGAGGACACCCTCACTGAAGCTTTCTTT. Residues: CASSEDTLTEAFF.

The rearrangement joins TRBV9 to TRBJ1-2; D unresolved. The CDR3 covers 11 residues. Per germline, CDR1 SGDLS and CDR2 YYNGEE. V gave up 7 bases and J gave up 8 bases, with 12 bases separating them. The CDR3 DNA follows: TGTGCCAGCGAGTCTGGGGAGGGCTACACCTTC. Translation gives CASESGEGYTF.

This clonotype was counted between two and nine times. The CDR3 DNA follows: TGTGCCAGCAGCTACCGGACAGGGCTGAGCTCCTACAATGAGCAGTTCTTC. As protein: CASSYRTGLSSYNEQFF. The rearrangement uses TRBV7-9 and TRBJ2-1; TRBD1 agrees at 8 bases. Germline V gene lookup returns CDR1 SEHNR and CDR2 FQNEAQ (reference sequence). This CDR3 has 17 amino acids. V gave up 4 bases and J gave up 0 bases; unmatched junction bases: 8.

This chain joins TRBV18 and TRBJ2-1; the match to TRBD2 covers 7 bases. Germline CDR1 KGHSH, CDR2 LQKENI. This CDR3 contains 14 residues. V lost 4 bases and J lost 5; bases outside the gene matches: 5. The CDR3 DNA reads TGTGCCAGCTCACTAGCGGGCCTCGACAATGAGCAGTTCTTC. Residues: CASSLAGLDNEQFF.

In its sample, this clonotype was seen many times. For the CDR3, the DNA is TGTGCCACTAACCCCCAGGGGGCTAGTGGCTACACCTTC. This encodes CATNPQGASGYTF. V usage is TRBV2 and J usage is TRBJ1-2, with 8 bases lining up with TRBD1. Looked up from germline, CDR1 is SNHLY and CDR2 is FYNNEI. The CDR3 runs to 13 residues. The ends lost 10 bases at V and 7 bases at J; junction bases unmatched: 11.

This clonotype was counted a few times. The chain couples TRBV29-1 to TRBJ2-1; maybe TRBD2 (5 bases). The CDR3 has 13 amino acids. The V and J ends lost 1 base and 3 bases respectively, with 7 bases between them. Germline V lookup: CDR1 SQVTM, CDR2 ANQGSEA. The DNA for the CDR3 is TGCAGCGTTGAAGGGCGGGTCTACAATGAGCAGTTCTTC. Translation gives CSVEGRVYNEQFF.

This clonotype has a count of ten or more. The V call is TRBV28, the J call TRBJ2-5; 7 bases agree with TRBD1. Germline loops: CDR1 MDHEN, CDR2 SYDVKM. Trimming took 8 bases from V and 5 from J; bases not matched to a gene: 11. The CDR3 is made up of 14 amino acids. The CDR3 bases are TGTGCCAGCGGGCGACAGGGAGTACGGGAGACCCAGTACTTC. Protein product: CASGRQGVRETQYF.

This clonotype was detected many times. The chain couples TRBV7-9 to TRBJ1-4; 11 positions agree with TRBD1. J gave up 8 bases and V 5 bases, and 13 bases lay outside the gene matches. CDR3 length equals 17 residues. Germline V gives CDR1 SEHNR, CDR2 FQNEAQ (reference sequence). The CDR3 loop reads CASSGGTGGPLSEKLFF. The DNA for the CDR3 is TGTGCCAGCAGCGGAGGGACAGGGGGGCCCCTTTCGGAAAAACTGTTTTTT.

This clonotype showed up many times. J is TRBJ1-1 and V is TRBV5-1; TRBD1 might be the D (5 bases). V was trimmed by 1 base and J by 5 bases, leaving 12 bases between them. This CDR3 spans 14 amino acids. Germline values: CDR1 SGHRS, CDR2 YFSETQ. The CDR3 bases are TGCGCCAGCAGCTTGCGGGGGAGGGCGACTGAAGCTTTCTTT. Amino acids: CASSLRGRATEAFF.

This clonotype was counted at least ten times. The CDR3 sequence is CATTRQPAPEQYF. CDR3 DNA sequence: TGTGCCACCACAAGACAGCCTGCCCCCGAGCAGTACTTC. J is TRBJ2-7 and V is TRBV6-1, with D possibly matching TRBD1 (5 bases). CDR3 size: 13 residues. Trimming removed 10 bases at V and 6 bases at J, with 19 bases between. The germline V gene encodes CDR1 MNHNS and CDR2 SASEGT.